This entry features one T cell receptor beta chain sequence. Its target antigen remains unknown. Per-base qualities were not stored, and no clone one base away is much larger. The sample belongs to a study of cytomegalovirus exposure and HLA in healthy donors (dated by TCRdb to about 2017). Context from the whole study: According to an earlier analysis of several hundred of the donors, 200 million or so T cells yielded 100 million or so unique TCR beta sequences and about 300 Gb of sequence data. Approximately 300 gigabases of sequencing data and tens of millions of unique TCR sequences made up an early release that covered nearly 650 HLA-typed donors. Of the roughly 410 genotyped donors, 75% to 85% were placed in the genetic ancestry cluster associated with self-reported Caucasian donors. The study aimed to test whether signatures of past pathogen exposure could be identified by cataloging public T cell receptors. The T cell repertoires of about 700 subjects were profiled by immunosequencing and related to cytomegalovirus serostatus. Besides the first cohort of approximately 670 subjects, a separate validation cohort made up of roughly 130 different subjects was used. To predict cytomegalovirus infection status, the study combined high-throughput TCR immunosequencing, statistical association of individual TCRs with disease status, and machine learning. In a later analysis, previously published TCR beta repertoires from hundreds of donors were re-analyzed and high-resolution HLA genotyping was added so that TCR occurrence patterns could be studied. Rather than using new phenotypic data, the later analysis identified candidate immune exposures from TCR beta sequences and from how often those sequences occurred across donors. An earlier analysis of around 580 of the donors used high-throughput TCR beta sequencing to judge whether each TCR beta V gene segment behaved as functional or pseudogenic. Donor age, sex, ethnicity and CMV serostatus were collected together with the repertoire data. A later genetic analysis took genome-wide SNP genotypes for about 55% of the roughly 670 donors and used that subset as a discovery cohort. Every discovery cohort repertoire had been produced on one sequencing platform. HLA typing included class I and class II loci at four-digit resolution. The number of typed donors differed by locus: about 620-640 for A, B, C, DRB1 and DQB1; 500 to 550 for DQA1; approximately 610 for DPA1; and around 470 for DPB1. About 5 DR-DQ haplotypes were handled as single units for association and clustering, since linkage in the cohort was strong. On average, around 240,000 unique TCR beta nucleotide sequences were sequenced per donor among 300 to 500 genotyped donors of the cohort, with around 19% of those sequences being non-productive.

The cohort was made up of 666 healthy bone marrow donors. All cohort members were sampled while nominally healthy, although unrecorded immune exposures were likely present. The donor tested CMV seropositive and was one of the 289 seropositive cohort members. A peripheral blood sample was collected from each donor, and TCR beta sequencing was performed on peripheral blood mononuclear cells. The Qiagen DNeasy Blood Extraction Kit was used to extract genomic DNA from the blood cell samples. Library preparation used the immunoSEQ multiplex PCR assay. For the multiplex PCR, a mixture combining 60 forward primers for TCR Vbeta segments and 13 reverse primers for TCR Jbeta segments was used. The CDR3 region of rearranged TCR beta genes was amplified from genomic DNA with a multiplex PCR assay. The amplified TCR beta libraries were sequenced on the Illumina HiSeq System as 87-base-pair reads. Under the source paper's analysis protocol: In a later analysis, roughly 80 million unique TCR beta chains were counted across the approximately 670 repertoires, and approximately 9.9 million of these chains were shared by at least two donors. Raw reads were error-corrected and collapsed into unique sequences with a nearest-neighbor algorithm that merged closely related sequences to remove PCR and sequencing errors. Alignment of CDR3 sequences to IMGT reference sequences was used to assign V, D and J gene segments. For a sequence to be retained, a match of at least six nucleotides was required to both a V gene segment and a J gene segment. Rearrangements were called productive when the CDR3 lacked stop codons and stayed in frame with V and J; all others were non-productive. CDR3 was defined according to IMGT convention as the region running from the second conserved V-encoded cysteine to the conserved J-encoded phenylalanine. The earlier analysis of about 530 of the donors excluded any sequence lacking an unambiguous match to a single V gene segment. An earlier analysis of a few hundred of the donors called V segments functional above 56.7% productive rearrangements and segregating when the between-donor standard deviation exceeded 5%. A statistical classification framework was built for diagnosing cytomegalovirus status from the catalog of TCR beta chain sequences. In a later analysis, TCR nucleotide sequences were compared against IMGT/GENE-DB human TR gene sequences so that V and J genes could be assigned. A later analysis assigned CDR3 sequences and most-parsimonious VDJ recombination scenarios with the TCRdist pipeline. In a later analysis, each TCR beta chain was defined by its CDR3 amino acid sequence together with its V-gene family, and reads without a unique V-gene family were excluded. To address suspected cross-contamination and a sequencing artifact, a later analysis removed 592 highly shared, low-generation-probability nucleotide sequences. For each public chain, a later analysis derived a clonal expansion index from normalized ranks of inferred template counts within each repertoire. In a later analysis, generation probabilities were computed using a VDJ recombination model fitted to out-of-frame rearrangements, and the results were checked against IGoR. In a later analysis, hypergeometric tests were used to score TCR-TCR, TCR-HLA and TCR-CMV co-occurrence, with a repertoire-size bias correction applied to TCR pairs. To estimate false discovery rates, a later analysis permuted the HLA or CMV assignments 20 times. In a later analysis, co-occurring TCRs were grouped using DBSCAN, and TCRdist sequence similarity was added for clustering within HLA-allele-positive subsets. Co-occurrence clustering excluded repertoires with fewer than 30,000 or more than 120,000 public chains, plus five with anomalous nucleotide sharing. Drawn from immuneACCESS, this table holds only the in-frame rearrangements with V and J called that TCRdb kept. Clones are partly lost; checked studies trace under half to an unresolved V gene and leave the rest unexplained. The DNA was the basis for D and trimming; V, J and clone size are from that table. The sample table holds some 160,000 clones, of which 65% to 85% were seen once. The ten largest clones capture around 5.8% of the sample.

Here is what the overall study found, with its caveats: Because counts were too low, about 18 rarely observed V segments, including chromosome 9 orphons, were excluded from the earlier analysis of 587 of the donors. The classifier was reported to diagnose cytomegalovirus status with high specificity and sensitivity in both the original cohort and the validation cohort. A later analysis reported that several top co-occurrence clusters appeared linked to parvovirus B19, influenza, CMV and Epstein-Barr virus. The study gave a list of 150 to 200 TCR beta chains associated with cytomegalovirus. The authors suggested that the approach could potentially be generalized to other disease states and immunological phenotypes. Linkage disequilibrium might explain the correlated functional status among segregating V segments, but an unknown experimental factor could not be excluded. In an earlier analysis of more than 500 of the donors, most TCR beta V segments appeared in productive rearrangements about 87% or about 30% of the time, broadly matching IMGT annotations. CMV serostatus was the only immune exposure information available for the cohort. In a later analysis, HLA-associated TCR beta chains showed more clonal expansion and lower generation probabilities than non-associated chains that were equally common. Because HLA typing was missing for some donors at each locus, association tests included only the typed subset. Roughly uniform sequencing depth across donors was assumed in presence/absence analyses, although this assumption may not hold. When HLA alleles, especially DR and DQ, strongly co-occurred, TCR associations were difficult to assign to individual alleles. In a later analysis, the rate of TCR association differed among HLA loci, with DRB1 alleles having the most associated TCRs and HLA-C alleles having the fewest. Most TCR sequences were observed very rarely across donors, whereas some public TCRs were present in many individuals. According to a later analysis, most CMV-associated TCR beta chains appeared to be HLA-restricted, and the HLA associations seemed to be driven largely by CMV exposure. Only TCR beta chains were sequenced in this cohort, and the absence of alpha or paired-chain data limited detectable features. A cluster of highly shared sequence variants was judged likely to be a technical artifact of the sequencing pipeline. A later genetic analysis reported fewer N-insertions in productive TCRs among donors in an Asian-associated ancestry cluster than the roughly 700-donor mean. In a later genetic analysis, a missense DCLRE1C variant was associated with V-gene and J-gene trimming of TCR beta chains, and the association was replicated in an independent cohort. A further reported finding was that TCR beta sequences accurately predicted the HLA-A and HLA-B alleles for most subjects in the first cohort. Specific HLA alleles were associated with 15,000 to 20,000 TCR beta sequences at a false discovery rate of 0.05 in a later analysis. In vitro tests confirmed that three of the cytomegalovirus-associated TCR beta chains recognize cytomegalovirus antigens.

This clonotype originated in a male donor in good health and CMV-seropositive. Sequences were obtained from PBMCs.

The CDR3 in this case is CASSPLAGGANEQFF. The nucleotides read TGTGCCAGCAGTCCTCTAGCGGGAGGTGCCAATGAGCAGTTCTTC. The sequence joins TRBV6-5 to TRBJ2-1; 11 bases in between match TRBD2. Relative to germline, V is missing 5 bases and J is missing 6 bases, with 6 bases of the junction outside any gene match. The CDR3 has 15 amino acids, counting the end cysteine and phenylalanine. Here the CDR3 DNA is all that survives: 45 bases in frame from base 1. The germline V gene gives CDR1 as MNHEY and CDR2 as SVGAGI.